This entry concerns a single T cell receptor beta chain. Its specificity is not known. 13 Jbeta primers and 60 Vbeta primers were used for the PCR. The method was immunoSEQ multiplex PCR; TCRdb's version includes in-frame clones alone and lacks a portion of them. The sample yields hundreds of thousands of clones, around 90% seen once. This entry belongs to a study of cytomegalovirus exposure and HLA in healthy donors. Germline CDR1 and CDR2: SNHLY and FYNNEI. V was pared by 5 bases and J by 0 bases, with 7 bases between. The CDR3 runs 13 residues. General observations from the study: Several of the most significant clusters were apparently associated with common viral pathogens in a later analysis. Approximately 160 TCR beta chains were listed as cytomegalovirus-associated.

This sequence joins TRBV2 and TRBJ1-2; D gene uncertain. The origin of this receptor is a woman under 30 in good health and CMV-seronegative. Sequenced material: PBMCs. The CDR3 sequence: CASSSQTNYGYTF. The CDR3 bases are TGTGCCAGCAGTTCCCAAACTAACTATGGCTACACCTTC.